Sequencing of this T cell receptor (beta chain) was carried out in a study of PD-1 blockade in classical Hodgkin lymphoma. On the study more broadly: Nivolumab was given intravenously to patients at 3 mg/kg every 2 weeks. The study's findings and limits: It was CD4+ TCR diversity, not CD8+, that rose significantly by C4D1.

Method: immunoSEQ multiplex PCR; TCRdb's copy keeps in-frame clones and lacks some. Among 80,000 to 100,000 clones listed, roughly four fifths were seen once. For this clone: Its antigen is undetermined.

The CDR3 extends over 15 amino acids. V lost 7 bases, J lost 1 base, and 16 bases lay in between. Per germline, CDR1 LNHDA and CDR2 SQIVND (reference sequence). Each patient experienced a relapse that followed autologous stem cell transplantation, and brentuximab vedotin exposure varied. The sequencing used peripheral blood mononuclear cells (PBMCs), collected before the second cycle of nivolumab. This TCR derives from a human donor with classical Hodgkin lymphoma. The rearrangement joins TRBV19 to TRBJ1-1, with D possibly matching TRBD1 (6 bases). This CDR3 reads CASTAQGHGNTEAFF. The CDR3 DNA reads TGTGCCAGTACCGCCCAGGGACATGGGAACACTGAAGCTTTCTTT.